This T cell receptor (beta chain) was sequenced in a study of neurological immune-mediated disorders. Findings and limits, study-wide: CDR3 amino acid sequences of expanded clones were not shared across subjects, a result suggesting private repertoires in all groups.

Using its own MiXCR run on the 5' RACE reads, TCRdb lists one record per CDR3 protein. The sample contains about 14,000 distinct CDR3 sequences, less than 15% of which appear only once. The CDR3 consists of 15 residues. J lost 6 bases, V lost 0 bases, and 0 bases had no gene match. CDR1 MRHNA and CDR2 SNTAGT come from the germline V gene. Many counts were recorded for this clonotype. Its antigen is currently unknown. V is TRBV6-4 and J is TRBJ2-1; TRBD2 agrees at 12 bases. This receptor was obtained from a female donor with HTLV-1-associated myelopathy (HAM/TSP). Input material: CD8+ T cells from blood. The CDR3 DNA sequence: TGTGCCAGCAGTGACTCGACTAGCGGGAGCAATGAGCAGTTCTTC. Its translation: CASSDSTSGSNEQFF.